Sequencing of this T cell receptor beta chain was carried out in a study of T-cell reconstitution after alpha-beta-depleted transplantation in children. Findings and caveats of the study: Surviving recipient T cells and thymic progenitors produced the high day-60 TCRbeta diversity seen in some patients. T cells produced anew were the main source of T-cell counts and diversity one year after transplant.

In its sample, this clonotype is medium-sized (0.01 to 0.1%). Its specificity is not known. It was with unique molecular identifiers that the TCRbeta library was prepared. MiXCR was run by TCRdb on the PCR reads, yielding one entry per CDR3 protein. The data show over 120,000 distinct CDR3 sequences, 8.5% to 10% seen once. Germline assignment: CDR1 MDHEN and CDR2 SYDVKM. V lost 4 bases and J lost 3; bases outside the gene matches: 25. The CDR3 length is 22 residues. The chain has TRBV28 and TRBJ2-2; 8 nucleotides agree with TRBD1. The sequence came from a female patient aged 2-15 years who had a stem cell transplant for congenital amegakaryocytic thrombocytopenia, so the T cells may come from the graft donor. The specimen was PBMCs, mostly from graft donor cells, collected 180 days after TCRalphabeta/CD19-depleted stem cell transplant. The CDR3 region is CASSSQFPDRDNDELYTGELFF. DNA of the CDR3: TGTGCCAGCAGTTCACAATTCCCGGACAGGGATAATGATGAACTTTACACCGGGGAGCTGTTTTTT.